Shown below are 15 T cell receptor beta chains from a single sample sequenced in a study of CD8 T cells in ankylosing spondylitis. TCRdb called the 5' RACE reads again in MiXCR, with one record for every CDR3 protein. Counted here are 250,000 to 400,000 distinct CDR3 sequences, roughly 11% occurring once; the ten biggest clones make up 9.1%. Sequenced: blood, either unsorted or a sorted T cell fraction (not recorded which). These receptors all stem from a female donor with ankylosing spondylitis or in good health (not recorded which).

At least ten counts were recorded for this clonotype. The CDR3 reads CASSQPLADSTDTQYF. CDR3 DNA sequence: TGTGCCAGCAGCCAACCTCTAGCGGATTCAACAGATACGCAGTATTTT. V and J are TRBV6-1 and TRBJ2-3; 7 bases are a match to TRBD2. The CDR3 covers 16 residues. V lost 6 bases and J lost 3; bases outside the gene matches: 12. CDR1 MNHNS and CDR2 SASEGT come from the germline V gene.

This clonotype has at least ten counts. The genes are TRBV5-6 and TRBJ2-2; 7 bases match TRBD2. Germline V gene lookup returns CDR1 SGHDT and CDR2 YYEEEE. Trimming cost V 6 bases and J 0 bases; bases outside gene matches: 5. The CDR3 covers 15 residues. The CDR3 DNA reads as TGTGCCAGCACCCTTACTAGCGCGAACACCGGGGAGCTGTTTTTT. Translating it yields CASTLTSANTGELFF.

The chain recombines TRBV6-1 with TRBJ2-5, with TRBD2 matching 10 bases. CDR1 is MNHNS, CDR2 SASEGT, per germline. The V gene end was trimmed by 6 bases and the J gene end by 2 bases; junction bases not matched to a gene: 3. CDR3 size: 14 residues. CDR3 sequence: CASRGLALQETQYF. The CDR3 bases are TGTGCCAGCAGGGGACTAGCGCTTCAAGAGACCCAGTACTTC.

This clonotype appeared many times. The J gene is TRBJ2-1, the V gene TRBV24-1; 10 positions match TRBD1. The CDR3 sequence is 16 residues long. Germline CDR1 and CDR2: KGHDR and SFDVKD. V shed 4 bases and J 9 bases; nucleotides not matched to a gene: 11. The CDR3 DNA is TGTGCCACCAGTGACTCCGGGACAGGGGACTTTGGTGAGCAGTTCTTC. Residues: CATSDSGTGDFGEQFF.

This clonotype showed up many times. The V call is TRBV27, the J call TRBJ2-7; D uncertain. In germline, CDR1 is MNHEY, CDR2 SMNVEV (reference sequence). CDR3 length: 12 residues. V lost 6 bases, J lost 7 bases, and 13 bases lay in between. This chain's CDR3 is CASSSTLREQYF. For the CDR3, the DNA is TGTGCCAGCAGCTCCACTCTGAGGGAGCAGTACTTC.

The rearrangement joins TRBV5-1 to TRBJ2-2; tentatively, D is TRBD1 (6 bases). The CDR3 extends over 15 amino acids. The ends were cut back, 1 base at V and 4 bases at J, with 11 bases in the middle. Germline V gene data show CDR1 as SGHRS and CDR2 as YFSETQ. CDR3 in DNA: TGCGCCAGCAGCTTGACAGGGTTGAGCACCGGGGAGCTGTTTTTT. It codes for CASSLTGLSTGELFF.

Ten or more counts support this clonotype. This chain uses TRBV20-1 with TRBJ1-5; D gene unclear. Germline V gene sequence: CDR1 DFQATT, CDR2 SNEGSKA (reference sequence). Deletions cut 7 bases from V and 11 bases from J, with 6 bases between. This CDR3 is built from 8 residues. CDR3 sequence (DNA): TGCAGTGGTTGGGCCCAGCATTTT. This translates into CSGWAQHF.

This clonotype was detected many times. CDR3 residues: CASSTDRGGYTF. The DNA for the CDR3 is TGTGCCAGCAGCACCGACAGGGGCGGCTACACCTTC. This chain links TRBV25-1 with TRBJ1-2; 8 bases map to TRBD1. This CDR3 has 12 residues. Germline lookup yields CDR1 MGHDK and CDR2 SYGVNS. After removal of 6 bases from V and 8 bases from J, the junction contained 5 bases not matched to a gene.

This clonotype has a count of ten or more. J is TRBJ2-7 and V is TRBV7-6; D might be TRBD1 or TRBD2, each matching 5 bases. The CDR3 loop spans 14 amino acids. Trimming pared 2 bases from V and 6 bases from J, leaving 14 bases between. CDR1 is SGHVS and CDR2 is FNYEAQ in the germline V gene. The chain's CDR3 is CASSLNAERGEQYF. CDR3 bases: TGTGCCAGCAGCTTAAATGCGGAGAGGGGCGAGCAGTACTTC.

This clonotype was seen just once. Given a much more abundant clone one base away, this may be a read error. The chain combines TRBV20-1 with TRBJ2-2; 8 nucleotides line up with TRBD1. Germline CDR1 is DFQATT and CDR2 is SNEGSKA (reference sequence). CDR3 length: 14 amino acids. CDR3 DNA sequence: TGCAGTGCTGGGACAGGCGCCATCACCGGGGAGCCGTTTTTT. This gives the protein CSAGTGAITGEPFF.

The CDR3 DNA reads TGTGCCAGCAGTTTAAAGAGGGCTGGAAACACCATATATTTT. Translation gives CASSLKRAGNTIYF. This rearrangement joins TRBV12-3 or TRBV12-4 to TRBJ1-3; D remains unclear. CDR3 length: 14 residues. V gave up 2 bases and J gave up 2 bases, with 7 bases separating them.

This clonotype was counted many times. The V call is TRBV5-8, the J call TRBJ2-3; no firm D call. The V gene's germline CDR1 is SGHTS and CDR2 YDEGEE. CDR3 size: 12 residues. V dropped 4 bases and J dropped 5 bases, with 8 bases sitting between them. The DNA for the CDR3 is TGTGCCAGCAGCCCCCACAGAGATACGCAGTATTTT. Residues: CASSPHRDTQYF.

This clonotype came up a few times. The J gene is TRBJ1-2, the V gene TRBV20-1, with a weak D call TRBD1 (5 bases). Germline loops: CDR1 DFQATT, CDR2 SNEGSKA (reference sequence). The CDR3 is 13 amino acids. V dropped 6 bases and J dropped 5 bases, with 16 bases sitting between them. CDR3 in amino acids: CSAPGRNTYGYTF. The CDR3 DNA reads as TGCAGTGCCCCGGGACGAAACACTTATGGCTACACCTTC.

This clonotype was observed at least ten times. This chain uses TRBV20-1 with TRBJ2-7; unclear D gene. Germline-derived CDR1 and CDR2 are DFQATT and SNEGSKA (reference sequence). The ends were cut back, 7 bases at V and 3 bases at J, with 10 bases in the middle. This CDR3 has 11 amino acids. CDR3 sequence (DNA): TGCAGTGTCCCGGTCCTCTACGAGCAGTACTTC. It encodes CSVPVLYEQYF.

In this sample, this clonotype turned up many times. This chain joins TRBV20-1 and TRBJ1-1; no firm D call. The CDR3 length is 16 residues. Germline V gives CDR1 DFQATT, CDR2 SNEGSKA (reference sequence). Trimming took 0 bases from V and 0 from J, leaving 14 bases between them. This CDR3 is CSARELVSIMNTEAFF. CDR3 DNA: TGCAGTGCTAGAGAACTGGTCAGCATTATGAACACTGAAGCTTTCTTT.